This entry lists 25 T cell receptor beta chains sequenced from one sample in a study of T cell changes during pregnancy in multiple sclerosis. Measured with immunoSEQ multiplex PCR; TCRdb has only the in-frame clones, and not every one. The sample lists tens of thousands of clones, 90% to 95% occurring once. The source was CD8+ T cells from peripheral blood mononuclear cells, collected in the third trimester of pregnancy. These TCRs come from a female donor with multiple sclerosis, enrolled in a pregnancy study.

This chain uses TRBV4-3 with TRBJ1-2, with D possibly TRBD1 on 6 matching bases. The germline V gene encodes CDR1 LGHNA and CDR2 YSLEER. The CDR3 is 13 residues long. V lost 1 base and J 7 bases, leaving 10 bases between the germline ends. The CDR3, as DNA: TGCGCCAGCAGCCAAGGGACAGAACCTGGCTACACCTTC. Translating gives CASSQGTEPGYTF.

The chain has TRBV27 and TRBJ2-7, with D tentatively TRBD1 (6 bases). Germline V gives CDR1 MNHEY, CDR2 SMNVEV (reference sequence). With 10 bases removed from V and 2 bases from J, the gap between germline ends came to 9 bases. The CDR3 is 11 amino acids. DNA of the CDR3: TGTGCCACCGGACAGCCCTACGAGCAGTACTTC. This translates into CATGQPYEQYF.

The gene calls are TRBV19 and TRBJ2-7; 7 positions match TRBD2. The CDR3 is 14 residues long. V lost 3 bases, J lost 6 bases, and 8 bases stayed unmatched. Germline CDR1 LNHDA, CDR2 SQIVND (reference sequence). The CDR3 spells CASSMVTSRGEQYF. The CDR3 region has the DNA TGTGCCAGTAGTATGGTGACTAGCCGGGGCGAGCAGTACTTC.

The chain is built from TRBV5-6 and TRBJ2-7; 7 nucleotides line up with TRBD1. The CDR3 sequence is 14 residues long. The V segment lost 5 bases and the J segment 3 bases; nucleotides outside the gene matches: 8. The V gene's germline CDR1 is SGHDT and CDR2 YYEEEE. The CDR3 DNA follows: TGTGCCAGCAGTACCGGGACAGTTGTCTACGAGCAGTACTTC. As protein: CASSTGTVVYEQYF.

V gene TRBV4-3 combines with J gene TRBJ1-1; D possibly corresponds to TRBD1 (5 bases). The CDR3 is 14 residues long. V lost 0 bases, J lost 5 bases, and 10 bases lay in between. CDR1 and CDR2 (germline): LGHNA, YSLEER. The DNA for the CDR3 is TGCGCCAGCAGCCAAGAGGAGGGGAGGACTGAAGCTTTCTTT. Translation gives CASSQEEGRTEAFF.

The rearrangement links TRBV5-1 to TRBJ1-1; 10 bases are a match to TRBD1. V shed 4 bases, J shed 5 bases, and the junction held 8 bases outside the gene matches. Germline CDR1 SGHRS, CDR2 YFSETQ. The CDR3 consists of 15 residues. CDR3 loop: CASSAGTGAPTEAFF. Here the CDR3 DNA reads TGCGCCAGCAGCGCCGGGACAGGGGCCCCAACTGAAGCTTTCTTT.

The chain recombines TRBV9 with TRBJ2-7, with TRBD1 as a possible D gene (6 bases). V was pared by 0 bases and J by 3 bases, with 7 bases between. This CDR3 has 13 amino acids. Germline V gene sequence: CDR1 SGDLS, CDR2 YYNGEE. As DNA, the CDR3 is TGTGCCAGCAGCGTAGACAGGGACTACGAGCAGTACTTC. The encoded protein is CASSVDRDYEQYF.

J is TRBJ2-7 and V is TRBV7-9; 10 bases line up with TRBD2. From germline, CDR1 is SEHNR and CDR2 FQNEAQ (reference sequence). This CDR3 is 15 amino acids long. Trimming cost V 3 bases and J 5 bases; bases outside gene matches: 7. The CDR3 is CASSFILAGEDEQYF. The CDR3 region has the DNA TGTGCCAGCAGCTTTATCCTAGCGGGAGAGGACGAGCAGTACTTC.

The chain has TRBV10-3 and TRBJ1-5, with unresolved D. Deletions cut 2 bases from V and 2 bases from J, with 10 bases between. Germline V CDR1 and CDR2: ENHRY, SYGVKD. CDR3 length: 15 residues. The CDR3 DNA follows: TGTGCCATCAGTGAGGGCAGAAATGGCAATCAGCCCCAGCATTTT. This gives the protein CAISEGRNGNQPQHF.

The J gene is TRBJ1-2, the V gene TRBV28; 7 bases are shared with TRBD1. Trimming took 3 bases from V and 2 from J; bases not matched to a gene: 3. Germline-derived CDR1 and CDR2 are MDHEN and SYDVKM. This CDR3 region has 14 residues. As DNA, the CDR3 is TGTGCCAGCAGTTTGCTGGGACAGAACTATGGCTACACCTTC. Encoded protein: CASSLLGQNYGYTF.

This chain uses TRBV5-6 with TRBJ2-4; 8 nucleotides match TRBD1. The CDR3 is made up of 13 amino acids. Germline assignment: CDR1 SGHDT and CDR2 YYEEEE. The J segment lost 7 bases and the V segment lost 4 bases, leaving 4 bases of the junction unmatched. The CDR3 sequence: CASSPWTGNIQYF. DNA of the CDR3: TGTGCCAGCAGCCCATGGACAGGGAACATTCAGTACTTC.

This clone came up once. The V and J genes are TRBV27 and TRBJ2-2; perhaps TRBD1 as D (5 bases). The CDR3 runs 15 residues. CDR1 is MNHEY, CDR2 SMNVEV, per germline (reference sequence). The ends were cut back, 0 bases at V and 2 bases at J, with 7 bases in the middle. The DNA for the CDR3 is TGTGCCAGCAGTTTATCGTGGACAAACACCGGGGAGCTGTTTTTT. The encoded protein is CASSLSWTNTGELFF.

The V gene is TRBV4-1, the J gene TRBJ2-3; D may be TRBD2 (5 bases). The germline V gene has CDR1 MGHRA and CDR2 YSYEKL. Deletions cut 4 bases from V and 5 bases from J, with 13 bases between. This CDR3 region has 14 residues. The CDR3 sequence is CASSPDGERDTQYF. CDR3 coding DNA: TGCGCCAGCAGCCCCGACGGGGAAAGAGATACGCAGTATTTT.

This chain connects TRBV30 to TRBJ2-3; TRBD1 agrees at 7 bases. Trimming cost V 4 bases and J 6 bases; bases outside gene matches: 16. The CDR3 length is 16 residues. Germline-derived CDR1 and CDR2 are GTSNPN and SVGIG (reference sequence). The CDR3 is CAWTAGSGGPLDTQYF. The CDR3 nucleotides are TGTGCCTGGACCGCAGGGTCAGGGGGTCCTTTGGATACGCAGTATTTT. Full variable domain (rest looked up from reference TRBV30 and TRBJ2-3): SQTIHQWPATLVQPVGSPLSLECTVEGTSNPNLYWYRQAAGRGLQLLFYSVGIGQISSEVPQNLSASRPQDRQFILSSKKLLLSDSGFYLCAWTAGSGGPLDTQYFGPGTRLTVL.

The chain carries TRBV19 and TRBJ1-5; D not certain. The germline gives CDR1 LNHDA, CDR2 SQIVND (reference sequence). Deletions cut 7 bases from V and 3 bases from J, with 13 bases between. This CDR3 comprises 14 residues. CDR3 amino acids: CASTAAGYNQPQHF. The CDR3 region has the DNA TGTGCCAGTACCGCTGCGGGTTACAATCAGCCCCAGCATTTT.

The chain joins TRBV10-1 to TRBJ2-3; TRBD1 agrees at 8 bases. V shed 2 bases and J 0 bases; nucleotides not matched to a gene: 13. CDR3 length: 19 amino acids. Germline V gene lookup returns CDR1 WNHNN and CDR2 SYGVQD (reference sequence). The CDR3 region is CASSEPWTGPRTSTDTQYF. CDR3 in DNA: TGCGCCAGCAGTGAGCCATGGACAGGGCCCCGCACTAGCACAGATACGCAGTATTTT.

The chain uses TRBV7-3 and TRBJ2-1, with TRBD2 identical over 10 bases. Germline V gene sequence: CDR1 SGHTA, CDR2 FQGTGA. The V gene end was trimmed by 2 bases and the J gene end by 8 bases; junction bases not matched to a gene: 6. The CDR3 contains 15 residues. CDR3 DNA: TGTGCCAGCAGCTTAGCTAGCGGGAGTGGGTATGAGCAGTTCTTC. It yields the protein CASSLASGSGYEQFF.

This clone was counted a single time. V and J are TRBV30 and TRBJ2-7, with 7 bases aligning to TRBD2. The CDR3 runs to 14 residues. Per the germline V gene, CDR1 is GTSNPN and CDR2 is SVGIG (reference sequence). V gave up 3 bases and J gave up 4 bases; unmatched junction bases: 9. For the CDR3, the DNA is TGTGCCTGGAGGGAAACTAGCGCCACGTACGAGCAGTACTTC. Its protein is CAWRETSATYEQYF.

The CDR3 reads CASSQDLSYAGELFF. The DNA for the CDR3 is TGCGCCAGCAGCCAAGATCTATCATATGCCGGGGAGCTGTTTTTT. This chain joins TRBV4-3 and TRBJ2-2; no reliable D call. Germline loops: CDR1 LGHNA, CDR2 YSLEER. The V and J ends lost 0 bases and 6 bases respectively, with 11 bases between them. This CDR3 comprises 15 residues.

The chain carries TRBV28 and TRBJ2-7; tentatively, D is TRBD1 (6 bases). The V end was cut by 5 bases, the J end by 6 bases, with 8 bases between. Looked up from germline, CDR1 is MDHEN and CDR2 is SYDVKM. The CDR3 length is 11 residues. CDR3 protein: CASSRGSEQYF. The CDR3 nucleotides read TGTGCCAGCAGTAGGGGGAGCGAGCAGTACTTC. Supplemented by reference TRBV28 and TRBJ2-7, the full variable domain reads DVKVTQSSRYLVKRTGEKVFLECVQDMDHENMFWYRQDPGLGLRLIYFSYDVKMKEKGDIPEGYSVSREKKERFSLILESASTNQTSMYLCASSRGSEQYFGPGTRLTVT.

The chain recombines TRBV19 with TRBJ2-7; tentatively, D is TRBD1 (8 bases). CDR1 is LNHDA and CDR2 is SQIVND in the germline V gene (reference sequence). The V and J ends lost 2 bases and 2 bases respectively, with 13 bases between them. The CDR3 is made up of 15 amino acids. The CDR3: CASSISGTGTYEQYF. CDR3 DNA sequence: TGTGCCAGTAGTATAAGCGGGACAGGTACCTACGAGCAGTACTTC.

The chain combines TRBV6-1 with TRBJ1-4; 8 nucleotides line up with TRBD1. The length of the CDR3 is 15 residues. The J segment lost 8 bases and the V segment lost 3 bases, leaving 8 bases of the junction unmatched. Germline CDR1 reads MNHNS; CDR2 reads SASEGT. CDR3 sequence: CASSETGTGSEKLFF. The CDR3 bases are TGTGCCAGCAGTGAGACCGGGACAGGTTCCGAAAAACTGTTTTTT.

The CDR3 DNA reads TGCGCCAGCAGCGCCTCCCGGGGGACTAGCGGGAGTAGGTCCTACAATGAGCAGTTCTTC. Its protein is CASSASRGTSGSRSYNEQFF. The chain combines TRBV5-1 with TRBJ2-1; 14 bases line up with TRBD2. V was pared by 4 bases and J by 1 base, with 13 bases of the junction left unmatched. The CDR3 runs to 20 residues. Germline CDR1 and CDR2: SGHRS and YFSETQ.

The V and J genes are TRBV5-6 and TRBJ2-3; 13 bases map to TRBD2. The V gene's germline CDR1 is SGHDT and CDR2 YYEEEE. The J segment lost 5 bases and the V segment lost 4 bases, leaving 7 bases of the junction unmatched. The CDR3 is 16 residues long. The CDR3 region is CASSGRTSGGQDTQYF. DNA for the CDR3: TGTGCCAGCAGCGGCCGGACTAGCGGGGGCCAAGATACGCAGTATTTT.

The gene calls are TRBV5-6 and TRBJ1-1, with a tentative D call TRBD1 (6 bases). Germline V gene lookup returns CDR1 SGHDT and CDR2 YYEEEE. This CDR3 comprises 14 residues. V lost 4 bases, J lost 5 bases, and 15 bases lay in between. The CDR3 DNA is TGTGCCAGCAGCGTGCTCTCAGGGGATACTGAAGCTTTCTTT. Translating gives CASSVLSGDTEAFF.